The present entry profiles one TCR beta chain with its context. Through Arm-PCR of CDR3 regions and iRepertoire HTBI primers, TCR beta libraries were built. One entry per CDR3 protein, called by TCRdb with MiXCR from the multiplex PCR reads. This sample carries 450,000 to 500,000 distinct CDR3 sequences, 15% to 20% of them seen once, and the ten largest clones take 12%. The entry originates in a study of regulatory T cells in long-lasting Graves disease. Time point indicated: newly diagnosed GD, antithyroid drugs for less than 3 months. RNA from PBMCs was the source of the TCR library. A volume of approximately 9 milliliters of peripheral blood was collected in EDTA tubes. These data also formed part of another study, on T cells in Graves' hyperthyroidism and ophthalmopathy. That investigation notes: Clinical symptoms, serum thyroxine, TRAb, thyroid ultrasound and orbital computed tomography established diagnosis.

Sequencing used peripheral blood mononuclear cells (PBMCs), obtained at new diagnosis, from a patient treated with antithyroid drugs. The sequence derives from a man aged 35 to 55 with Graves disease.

The CDR3 protein is CASKSTGGPYEQYF. The CDR3 nucleotides read TGTGCCAGCAAGTCGACGGGAGGGCCCTACGAGCAGTACTTC. This chain uses TRBV28 with TRBJ2-7; 8 nucleotides align to TRBD2. This CDR3 comprises 14 residues. Germline lookup yields CDR1 MDHEN and CDR2 SYDVKM. Trimming took 7 bases from V and 2 from J; bases not matched to a gene: 7.